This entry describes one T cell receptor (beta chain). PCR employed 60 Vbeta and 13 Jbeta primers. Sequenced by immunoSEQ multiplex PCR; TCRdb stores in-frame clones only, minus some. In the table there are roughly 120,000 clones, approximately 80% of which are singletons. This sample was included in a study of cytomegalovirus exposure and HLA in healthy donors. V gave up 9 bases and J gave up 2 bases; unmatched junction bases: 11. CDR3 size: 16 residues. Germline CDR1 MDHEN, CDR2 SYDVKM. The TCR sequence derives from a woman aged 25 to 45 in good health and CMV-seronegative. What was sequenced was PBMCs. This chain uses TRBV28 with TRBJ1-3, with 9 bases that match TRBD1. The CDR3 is CASNKQGAQTGNTIYF. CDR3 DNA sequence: TGTGCCAGTAACAAACAGGGGGCGCAAACTGGAAACACCATATATTTT.